Here is one T cell receptor beta chain with its context. This clone showed up just once. The antigen it recognizes is unknown. Per-base quality was not reported, and no clone a single base away is much larger than it. This sample is part of a study of cytomegalovirus exposure and HLA in healthy donors (TCRdb year 2017). Background for the entire study: An earlier analysis of under 600 of the donors reported roughly 300 Gb of sequence data and 117 million unique TCR beta sequences from some 180 million T cells. An early release that covered fewer than 750 HLA-typed donors contained 300 to 350 gigabases of sequencing data and 70 million to 100 million unique TCR sequences. Of the roughly 420 genotyped donors, 70% to 90% were placed in the genetic ancestry cluster associated with self-reported Caucasian donors. The study aimed to test whether cataloging public T cell receptors could reveal signatures of past pathogen exposure. The T cell repertoires of under 750 subjects were profiled by immunosequencing and related to cytomegalovirus serostatus. Besides the first cohort of under 700 subjects, a separate validation cohort made up of 120 different subjects was used. High-throughput TCR immunosequencing, statistical association of individual TCRs with disease status, and machine learning were combined to predict cytomegalovirus infection status. A later analysis re-examined previously published TCR beta repertoires from more than 550 donors and added high-resolution HLA genotyping to investigate patterns of TCR occurrence. The later analysis used no new phenotypic data to find candidate immune exposures, relying instead on TCR beta sequences and their occurrence across donors. In an earlier analysis of a few hundred of the donors, high-throughput TCR beta sequencing was used to judge whether each TCR beta V gene segment behaved as functional or pseudogenic. Donor age, sex, ethnicity and CMV serostatus were compiled together with the repertoire data. Genome-wide SNP genotypes for about 60% of the roughly 700 donors were used in a later genetic analysis, which treated that subset as a discovery cohort. All discovery cohort repertoires had been generated using a single sequencing platform. Class I and class II HLA loci were covered by the typing at four-digit resolution. The number of typed donors differed by locus: 629-630 for A, B, C, DRB1 and DQB1; 500 to 550 for DQA1; over 600 for DPA1; and about 470 for DPB1. Four or five DR-DQ haplotypes were handled as single units for association and clustering, since linkage in the cohort was strong. Among approximately 370 genotyped donors of the cohort, an average of approximately 200,000 unique TCR beta nucleotide sequences was sequenced per donor, of which approximately 19% were non-productive. General study outcomes and caveats: The classifier was reported to diagnose cytomegalovirus status with high specificity and sensitivity in both the original and validation cohorts. The 87-base-pair reads could not distinguish some IMGT-functional V segments, including TRBV6-2 and TRBV6-3, so those segments were excluded. The study listed 170 or so TCR beta chains as associated with cytomegalovirus. HLA typing was unavailable for some donors at each locus, so association tests used only the typed subset. A few of the identified cytomegalovirus-associated TCR beta chains were confirmed in vitro to be specific for cytomegalovirus antigens. Because counts were too low, about 15 rarely observed V segments, including chromosome 9 orphons, were left out of the earlier analysis of several hundred of the donors. According to a later analysis, TCR association rates differed among HLA loci, with DRB1 alleles showing the most associated TCRs and HLA-C alleles showing the fewest. Most CMV-associated TCR beta chains appeared to be HLA-restricted in a later analysis, and the HLA associations seemed to be driven largely by CMV exposure. The cohort was sequenced for TCR beta chains only, and without alpha or paired-chain data the features that could be detected were limited. Strong co-occurrence of HLA alleles, especially DR and DQ, made assigning TCR associations to individual alleles difficult. A cluster of highly shared sequence variants was judged likely to be a technical artifact of the sequencing pipeline. A further reported finding was that TCR beta sequences accurately predicted the HLA-A and HLA-B alleles for most subjects in the first cohort. In a later analysis, HLA-associated TCR beta chains were found to be more clonally expanded and to have lower generation probabilities than equally common non-associated chains. According to a later analysis, parvovirus B19, influenza, CMV and Epstein-Barr virus appeared linked to several top co-occurrence clusters. The authors suggested that the approach could potentially be generalized to other disease states and immunological phenotypes. A later genetic analysis associated a missense DCLRE1C variant with V-gene and J-gene trimming of TCR beta chains, and an independent cohort replicated the association. Most TCR sequences were seen in very few donors, while some public TCRs were found in many individuals. Presence/absence analyses assumed roughly uniform sequencing depth across donors, an assumption that may not hold. In an earlier analysis of roughly 560 of the donors, most TCR beta V segments were observed in productive rearrangements about 90% or about 30% of the time, broadly matching IMGT annotations. Compared with the roughly 600-donor mean, donors in an Asian-associated ancestry cluster had fewer N-insertions in productive TCRs, according to a later genetic analysis. Linkage disequilibrium might explain the correlated functional status among segregating V segments, but an unknown experimental factor could not be excluded. Immune exposure information for the cohort was limited to CMV serostatus. Specific HLA alleles were associated with about 17,000 TCR beta sequences at a false discovery rate of 0.05 in a later analysis.

Receptor amplification or capture employed the immunoSEQ multiplex PCR assay. A mixture of 60 forward primers for TCR Vbeta segments and 13 reverse primers for TCR Jbeta segments was used in the multiplex PCR. A multiplex PCR assay on genomic DNA amplified the CDR3 region of rearranged TCR beta genes. Amplified TCR beta libraries were sequenced as 87-base-pair reads on the Illumina HiSeq System. Per the authors' processing: A later analysis tallied around 80 million unique TCR beta chains across the 640 or so repertoires, and about 10 million of those chains were shared by two or more donors. Raw reads were error-corrected and collapsed into unique sequences with a nearest-neighbor algorithm that merged closely related sequences to remove PCR and sequencing errors. CDR3 sequences were aligned to IMGT reference sequences to assign V, D and J gene segments. For a sequence to be retained, a match of at least six nucleotides to both a V gene segment and a J gene segment was required. A rearrangement counted as productive if the CDR3 had no stop codons and remained in frame with V and J, and every other rearrangement counted as non-productive. CDR3 was defined according to IMGT convention as the region running from the second conserved V-encoded cysteine to the conserved J-encoded phenylalanine. In an earlier analysis of around 540 of the donors, sequences lacking an unambiguous match to a single V gene segment were excluded. In an earlier analysis of approximately 560 of the donors, a V segment was called functional when productive rearrangements were above 56.7%, and segregating when the standard deviation between donors exceeded 5%. To diagnose cytomegalovirus status from the catalog of TCR beta chain sequences, a statistical classification framework was built. V and J gene assignment, in a later analysis, came from comparing TCR nucleotide sequences with IMGT/GENE-DB human TR gene sequences. In a later analysis, CDR3 sequences and most-parsimonious VDJ recombination scenarios were assigned using the TCRdist pipeline. A later analysis defined each TCR beta chain by its CDR3 amino acid sequence plus V-gene family, and excluded reads lacking a unique V-gene family. In a later analysis, a few hundred highly shared, low-generation-probability nucleotide sequences were removed to address suspected cross-contamination and a sequencing artifact. In a later analysis, a clonal expansion index for each public chain was calculated from normalized within-repertoire ranks of inferred template counts. In a later analysis, generation probabilities were computed using a VDJ recombination model fitted to out-of-frame rearrangements, and the results were checked against IGoR. In a later analysis, hypergeometric tests were used to score TCR-TCR, TCR-HLA and TCR-CMV co-occurrence, with a repertoire-size bias correction applied to TCR pairs. A later analysis estimated false discovery rates by permuting HLA or CMV assignments 20 times. A later analysis grouped co-occurring TCRs with DBSCAN, adding TCRdist sequence similarity when clustering within HLA-allele-positive subsets. Co-occurrence clustering excluded repertoires with fewer than 30,000 or more than 120,000 public chains, plus five with anomalous nucleotide sharing. In its TCRdb copy, this immuneACCESS table keeps in-frame sequences only and misses some clones. Where compared with another copy, unresolved V genes explain less than half of these, and the others have no known cause. The V and J calls and the clone size are those of that table, but D and trimming were determined from the DNA. The sample yields fewer than 95,000 clones; 85% were counted once. The biggest ten clones account for 6.5% to 9% of the sample.

As encoded in the germline V gene (reference sequence), CDR1 is SGHNT while CDR2 is YYREEE. V is cut back by 4 bases and J by 2 bases, with 3 bases in the junction unmatched. The CDR3 numbers 15 residues from cysteine through phenylalanine. The retained sequence is limited to the CDR3, 45 bases, with the frame set at the first base. In total, approximately 700 healthy bone marrow donors made up the cohort. Cohort members were all nominally healthy when sampled, although unrecorded immune exposures were likely present. The donor was CMV seropositive and belonged to the group of 250 to 300 seropositive cohort members. A peripheral blood sample was provided by each donor, and peripheral blood mononuclear cells were used for TCR beta sequencing. The Qiagen DNeasy Blood Extraction Kit was used to extract genomic DNA from the blood cell samples.

The chain uses TRBV5-4 and TRBJ2-1, and 10 bases in between align with TRBD2. The sequenced sample was PBMCs. The receptor's source is a man in his forties in good health and CMV-seropositive. The nucleotide sequence reads as follows: TGTGCCAGCAGCAAAAGCGGGGGGGCCTACAATGAGCAGTTCTTC. It translates as CASSKSGGAYNEQFF. With the portions outside the CDR3 filled from the reference TRBV5-4 and TRBJ2-1 genes, the complete variable region becomes ETGVTQSPTHLIKTRGQQVTLRCSSQSGHNTVSWYQQALGQGPQFIFQYYREEENGRGNFPPRFSGLQFPNYSSELNVNALELDDSALYLCASSKSGGAYNEQFFGPGTRLTVL.